This record looks at one T cell receptor beta chain sequence and its context. This table comes from immunoSEQ multiplex PCR, and its TCRdb copy is limited to in-frame clones, with some not included. The sample records 180,000 or so clones, 70% to 90% being singletons. The data belong to a study of blood T cell repertoires in COVID-19. Study details: Samples representing acute and convalescent COVID-19 were sourced from the United States, Italy and Spain.

The CDR3 covers 14 residues. The germline V gene has CDR1 KGHSH and CDR2 LQKENI. Trimming pared 3 bases from V and 4 bases from J, leaving 10 bases between. The chain links TRBV18 to TRBJ1-3, with D perhaps TRBD1 (5 bases). The TCR comes from a woman aged 25 to 39 with active or convalescent COVID-19. Material: peripheral blood. Written as DNA, the CDR3 is TGTGCCAGCTCACCCGACAGAGGCGGAAACACCATATATTTT. This translates into CASSPDRGGNTIYF.